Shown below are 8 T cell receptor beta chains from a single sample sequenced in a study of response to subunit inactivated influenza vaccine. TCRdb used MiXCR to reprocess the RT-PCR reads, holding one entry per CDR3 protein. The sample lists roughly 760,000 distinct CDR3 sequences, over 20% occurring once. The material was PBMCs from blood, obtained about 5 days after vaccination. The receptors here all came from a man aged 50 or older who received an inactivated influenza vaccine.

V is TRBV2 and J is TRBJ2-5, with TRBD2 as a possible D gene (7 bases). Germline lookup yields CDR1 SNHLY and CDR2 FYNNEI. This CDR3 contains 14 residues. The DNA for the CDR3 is TGTGCGAGAGGGGGGACTACGAACCAAGAGACCCAGTACTTC. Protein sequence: CARGGTTNQETQYF.

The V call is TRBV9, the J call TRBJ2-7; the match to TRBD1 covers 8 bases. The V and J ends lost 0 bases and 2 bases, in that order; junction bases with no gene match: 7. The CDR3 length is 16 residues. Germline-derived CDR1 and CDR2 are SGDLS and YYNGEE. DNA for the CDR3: TGTGCCAGCAGCGTAGAGGGTTCAGGGGGCACCTACGAGCAGTACTTC. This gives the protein CASSVEGSGGTYEQYF.

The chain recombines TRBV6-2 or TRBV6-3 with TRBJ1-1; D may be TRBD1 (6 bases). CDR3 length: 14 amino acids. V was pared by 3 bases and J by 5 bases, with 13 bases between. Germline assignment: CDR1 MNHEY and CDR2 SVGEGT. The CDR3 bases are TGTGCCAGCAGTTATTCAGGGGCCGTGACTGAAGCTTTCTTT. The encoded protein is CASSYSGAVTEAFF.

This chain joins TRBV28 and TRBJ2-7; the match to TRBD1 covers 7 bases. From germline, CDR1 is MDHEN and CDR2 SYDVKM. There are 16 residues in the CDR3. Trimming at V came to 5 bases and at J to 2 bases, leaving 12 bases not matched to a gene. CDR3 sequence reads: CASSTPGQGVPYEQYF. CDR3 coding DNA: TGTGCCAGCAGTACCCCGGGGCAGGGGGTCCCCTACGAGCAGTACTTC. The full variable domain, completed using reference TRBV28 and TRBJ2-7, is DVKVTQSSRYLVKRTGEKVFLECVQDMDHENMFWYRQDPGLGLRLIYFSYDVKMKEKGDIPEGYSVSREKKERFSLILESASTNQTSMYLCASSTPGQGVPYEQYFGPGTRLTVT.

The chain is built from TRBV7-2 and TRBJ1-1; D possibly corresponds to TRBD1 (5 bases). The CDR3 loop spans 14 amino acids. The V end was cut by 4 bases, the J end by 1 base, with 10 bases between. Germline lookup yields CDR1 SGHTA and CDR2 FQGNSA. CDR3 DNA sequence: TGTGCCAGCAGCTGGGGCGAGGCGAACACTGAAGCTTTCTTT. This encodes CASSWGEANTEAFF.

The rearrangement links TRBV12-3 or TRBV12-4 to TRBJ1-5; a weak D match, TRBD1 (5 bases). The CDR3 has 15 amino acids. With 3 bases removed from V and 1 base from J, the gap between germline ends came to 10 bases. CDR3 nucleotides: TGTGCCAGCAGTTTCGTCAGGGAGAGCAATCAGCCCCAGCATTTT. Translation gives CASSFVRESNQPQHF.

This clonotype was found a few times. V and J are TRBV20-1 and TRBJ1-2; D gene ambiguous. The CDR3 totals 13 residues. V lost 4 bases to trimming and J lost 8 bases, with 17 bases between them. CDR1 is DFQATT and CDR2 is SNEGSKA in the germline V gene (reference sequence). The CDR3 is CSATETGFAGYTF. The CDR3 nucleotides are TGCAGTGCTACTGAGACGGGATTTGCGGGCTACACCTTC.

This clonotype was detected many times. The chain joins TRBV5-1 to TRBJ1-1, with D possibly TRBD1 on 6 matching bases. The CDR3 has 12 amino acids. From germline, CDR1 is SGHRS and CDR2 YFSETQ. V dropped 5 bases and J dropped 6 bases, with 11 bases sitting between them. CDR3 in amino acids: CASRAGDAEAFF. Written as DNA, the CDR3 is TGCGCCAGCAGAGCAGGGGACGCTGAAGCTTTCTTT.